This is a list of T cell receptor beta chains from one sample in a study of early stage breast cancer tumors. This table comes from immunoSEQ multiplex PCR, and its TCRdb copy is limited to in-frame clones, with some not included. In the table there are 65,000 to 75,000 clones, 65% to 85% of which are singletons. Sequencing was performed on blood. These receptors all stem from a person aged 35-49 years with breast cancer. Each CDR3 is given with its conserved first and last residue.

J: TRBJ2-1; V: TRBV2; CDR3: CASSAVSGRPKPYNEQFF
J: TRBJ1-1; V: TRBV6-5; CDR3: CASSVAGGTEAFF
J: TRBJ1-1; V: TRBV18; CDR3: CASSLTGANTEAFF
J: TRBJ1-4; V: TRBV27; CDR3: CASRGSTSTNEKLFF
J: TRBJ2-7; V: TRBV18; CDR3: CASSPPGQGYEQYF
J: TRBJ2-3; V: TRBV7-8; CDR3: CASSSLGAPGTDTQYF
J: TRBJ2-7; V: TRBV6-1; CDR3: CASSEAESSYEQYF
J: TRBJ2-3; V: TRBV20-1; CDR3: CSASPTSTQYF
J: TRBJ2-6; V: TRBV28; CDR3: CASSLGQFFSGANVLTF
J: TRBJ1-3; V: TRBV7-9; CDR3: CASSNRQGRSGNTIYF
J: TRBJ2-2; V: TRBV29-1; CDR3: CSVQAGVGTGELFF
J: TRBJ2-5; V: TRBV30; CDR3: CAWMGASKTQYF
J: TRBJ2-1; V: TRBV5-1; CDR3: CASSVDRNFEEQFF
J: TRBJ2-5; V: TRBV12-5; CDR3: CASGLRLSQTQYF
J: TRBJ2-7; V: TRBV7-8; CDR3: CASSWTSSEQYF
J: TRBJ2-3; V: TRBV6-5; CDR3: CASSLGPADTQYF
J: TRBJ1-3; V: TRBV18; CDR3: CASSPTGLRSGNTIYF
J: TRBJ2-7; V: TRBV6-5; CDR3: CASGLGTGAYEQYF
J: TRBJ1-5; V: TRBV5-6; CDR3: CASSFREQPQHF
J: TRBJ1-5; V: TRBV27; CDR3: CASSLGSGIQPQHF
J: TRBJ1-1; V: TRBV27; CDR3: CASIGGATEAFF
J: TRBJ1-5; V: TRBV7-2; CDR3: CASSLQGGISNQPQHF
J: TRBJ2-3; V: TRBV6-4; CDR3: CASSAGLAGASDTQYF
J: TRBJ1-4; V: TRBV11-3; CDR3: CASSLLEGANEKLFF
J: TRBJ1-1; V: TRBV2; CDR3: CASSPAPQGTEAFF
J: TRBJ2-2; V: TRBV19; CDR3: CARADRKNTGELFF
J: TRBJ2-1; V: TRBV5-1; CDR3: CASSSDGDSGGNEQFF
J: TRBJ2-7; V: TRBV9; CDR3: CASSPRGVAEQYF
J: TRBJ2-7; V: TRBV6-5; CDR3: CASSAFGGSSYEQYF